A selection of T cell receptor beta chains follows, all from one sample in a study of blood T cell repertoires in COVID-19. This table comes from immunoSEQ multiplex PCR, and its TCRdb copy is limited to in-frame clones, with some not included. The sample lists under 350,000 clones, 85% to 90% seen once, with 10% to 15% in the top ten. Sequenced sample: peripheral blood. The origin of the receptors is a human donor in a cohort sampled during active COVID-19. CDR3s include the opening cysteine and the closing phenylalanine or tryptophan. The D gene is left open where the match is weak. Clone size, where shown, is once, few, many, or a class for clones that have expanded.

>TRBD2|TRBV10-1|-|TRBJ2-7
TGCGCCAGCAGTTCGCGGGAGGTGGGGGAGCAGTACTTC
CASSSREVGEQYF
>-|TRBV21-1|-|TRBJ2-7
TGTGCCAGCAGCAAAGCCAGGGGAGTTGATGTCAACGAGCAGTACTTC
CASSKARGVDVNEQYF
>-|TRBV7-9|-|TRBJ2-2
TGTGCCAGCAGCTTACTAGGTAGCCAATCCGGGGAGCTGTTTTTT
CASSLLGSQSGELFF
>-|TRBV7-2|-|TRBJ2-1
TGTGCCAGCAGCGACCGAGGCGGAAATGAGCAGTTCTTC
CASSDRGGNEQFF
>TRBD2|TRBV11-2|-|TRBJ2-1
TGTGCCAGCAGCTTAGGGACTAGCGGGAGCCATGAGCAGTTCTTC
CASSLGTSGSHEQFF
>-|TRBV7-8|-|TRBJ1-2
TGTGCCAGCAGCTTAAACGGTCAGGGTGGCTACACCTTC
CASSLNGQGGYTF
>-|TRBV3-1/TRBV3-2|-|TRBJ2-5
TGTGCCAGCAGCCCCGGGGGTAGCCAAGAGACCCAGTACTTC
CASSPGGSQETQYF
>-|TRBV29-1|-|TRBJ1-1
TGCAGCGTTATAGGGGTCGTTACTGAAGCTTTCTTT
CSVIGVVTEAFF
>TRBD1|TRBV28|-|TRBJ2-2
TGTGCCGCGGACAGGGCCGGGGAGCTGTTTTTT
CAADRAGELFF
>-|TRBV30|-|TRBJ2-5
TGTGCCTGGGGGGAGGGACAGAACCAAGAGACCCAGTACTTC
CAWGEGQNQETQYF
>-|TRBV25-1|few|TRBJ2-3
TGTGCCAGCAGTTCGAGGACAGCCGAGCGGACGGATACGCAGTATTTT
CASSSRTAERTDTQYF
>TRBD1|TRBV3-1/TRBV3-2|-|TRBJ1-2
TGTGCCAGCAGCCAGACAGGGACCTATGGCTACACCTTC
CASSQTGTYGYTF
>-|TRBV7-8|-|TRBJ2-2
TGTGCCAGCAGCTTAGGTCGGACAGAGGGGTTGTCCGGGGAGCTGTTTTTT
CASSLGRTEGLSGELFF
>-|TRBV7-3|-|TRBJ1-1
TGTGCCAGCAGCTTAAGGGCAGACGTTGAAGCTTTCTTT
CASSLRADVEAFF
>TRBD2|TRBV3-1/TRBV3-2|-|TRBJ2-5
TGTGCCAGTTTTGCGGGGGGTCGGGGTAAAGAGACCCAGTACTTC
CASFAGGRGKETQYF
>-|TRBV28|-|TRBJ2-6
TGTGCCAGCAGTTCAGGGGCCCTAATCTCTGGGGCCAACGTCCTGACTTTC
CASSSGALISGANVLTF
>-|TRBV29-1|-|TRBJ1-1
TGCAGCGTTGCAGGGGACGGTGAAGCTTTCTTT
CSVAGDGEAFF
>-|TRBV7-9|once|TRBJ1-6
TGTGCCAGCAGCTTAGTCACAGAATATTCACCCCTCCACTTT
CASSLVTEYSPLHF
>TRBD2|TRBV19|-|TRBJ2-5
TGTGCCAGTAGTCAAGGACTAGCGGGAGAGACCCAGTACTTC
CASSQGLAGETQYF
>TRBD2|TRBV19|-|TRBJ2-3
TGTGCCAGTAGTTCTTCGGCTAGCGGAGGGTCCACAGATACGCAGTATTTT
CASSSSASGGSTDTQYF
>TRBD1|TRBV3-1/TRBV3-2|-|TRBJ1-6
TGTGCCAGCAGCCCTTTTACAGGGGGAAATTCACCCCTCCACTTT
CASSPFTGGNSPLHF
>-|TRBV6-2/TRBV6-3|-|TRBJ1-1
TGTGCCAGCACCCCGGAGGCGGAGAACATGAACACTGAAGCTTTCTTT
CASTPEAENMNTEAFF
>-|TRBV2|-|TRBJ1-6
TGTGCCAGCAGTGTGAGCTCCTATAATTCACCCCTCCACTTT
CASSVSSYNSPLHF
>TRBD1|TRBV6-4|-|TRBJ1-5
TGTGCCAGCAGGACGGGACAGTCACGCAATCAGCCCCAGCATTTT
CASRTGQSRNQPQHF
>-|TRBV14|-|TRBJ1-1
TGTGCCAGCAGCCAAGATCTTGGCGGCACTGAAGCTTTCTTT
CASSQDLGGTEAFF
>-|TRBV5-4|-|TRBJ2-7
TGTGCCAGCAGCTTAGGGAGTGGCTACGAGCAGTACTTC
CASSLGSGYEQYF
>-|TRBV30|-|TRBJ1-6
TGTGCCTGGAGTGTACGGGAGGGTTCACCCCTCCACTTT
CAWSVREGSPLHF
>-|TRBV28|-|TRBJ2-7
TGTGCCAGCAGTTTATCAGGGTCCGAGCAGTACTTC
CASSLSGSEQYF
>-|TRBV5-1|-|TRBJ2-1
TGCGCCAGCAAGGGACTCGGCTCCAATGAGCAGTTCTTC
CASKGLGSNEQFF
>-|TRBV29-1|-|TRBJ2-1
TGCAGCGGGGTTTTTGGGGGCGGTGAGCAGTTCTTC
CSGVFGGGEQFF
>TRBD2|TRBV19|-|TRBJ2-3
TGTGCCAGTCGGGGGGGGCGGGCGAACACAGATACGCAGTATTTT
CASRGGRANTDTQYF
>-|TRBV6-5|-|TRBJ1-6
TGTGCCAGCAGTTACTTAGACGCCGGAGATTCACCCCTCCACTTT
CASSYLDAGDSPLHF
>TRBD2|TRBV27|-|TRBJ2-5
TGTGCCAGCAGCCTCTTTGGGGAGGGCCGACAAGAGACCCAGTACTTC
CASSLFGEGRQETQYF
>TRBD1|TRBV4-1|-|TRBJ1-2
TGCGCCAGCAGCCATCAGGACAGGGTGTATGGCTACACCTTC
CASSHQDRVYGYTF
>-|TRBV7-2|-|TRBJ2-1
TGTGCCAGCATCCTATCGCGGACCTACAATGAGCAGTTCTTC
CASILSRTYNEQFF
>TRBD2|TRBV18|-|TRBJ2-7
TGTGCCAGCTCACCACCCGGAACTAGCGGGGGCACCTACGAGCAGTACTTC
CASSPPGTSGGTYEQYF
>-|TRBV15|-|TRBJ2-5
TGTGCCACCAGCAAGTTGTCAACAGGCAAAGAGACCCAGTACTTC
CATSKLSTGKETQYF
>-|TRBV7-9|-|TRBJ1-2
TGTGCCAGCAGCTCTCAGGGTATCGGCTACACCTTC
CASSSQGIGYTF
>TRBD2|TRBV7-2|-|TRBJ2-5
TGTGCCAGCAGCTTAGCGTTTCCGGGACTAGCGGGAGAGACCCAGTACTTC
CASSLAFPGLAGETQYF
>TRBD1|TRBV18|-|TRBJ2-5
TGTGCCAGCTCACCCCTTATGACAGGGGGTAGCCAAGAGACCCAGTACTTC
CASSPLMTGGSQETQYF
>-|TRBV6-2/TRBV6-3|-|TRBJ2-6
TGTGCCAGCAGTTACCGGCAGGGAACCTCCTCTGGGGCCAACGTCCTGACTTTC
CASSYRQGTSSGANVLTF
>TRBD1|TRBV27|-|TRBJ1-1
TGTGCCAGCAGACGGACAGGTAACACTGAAGCTTTCTTT
CASRRTGNTEAFF
>TRBD2|TRBV7-6|-|TRBJ2-1
TGTGCCAGCAGCACCCTAGCGGGAGGGGTTGAAAACAATGAGCAGTTCTTC
CASSTLAGGVENNEQFF
>-|TRBV3-1/TRBV3-2|once|TRBJ2-5
TGTGCCAGCAGCCAAGAAACTGAGTACCAAGAGACCCAGTACTTC
CASSQETEYQETQYF
>-|TRBV2|-|TRBJ1-2
TGTGCCAGCCGCCCAGGCCCCTATGGCTACACCTTC
CASRPGPYGYTF
>-|TRBV30|once|TRBJ2-1
TGTGCCTGGAGCTTGATACGGGACACGCAGTTCTTC
CAWSLIRDTQFF
>-|TRBV29-1|-|TRBJ1-1
TGCAGCGTTGTGGGGGCCGCTGAAGCTTTCTTT
CSVVGAAEAFF
>TRBD1|TRBV9|-|TRBJ1-1
TGTGCCAGCAGCGTATCTCCAGGGGGGACTGAAGCTTTCTTT
CASSVSPGGTEAFF
>TRBD1|TRBV29-1|-|TRBJ2-1
TGCAGCGTTGGGAAACCAATCCTCCGACAGGGCCCCAATGAGCAGTTCTTC
CSVGKPILRQGPNEQFF
>TRBD2|TRBV27|-|TRBJ2-1
TGTGCCAGCCGAAAACCCAGCGGGAGAAGCAATGAGCAGTTCTTC
CASRKPSGRSNEQFF
>TRBD1|TRBV5-1|-|TRBJ2-2
TGCGCCAGCAGCTCCTCTTCGGGCAGGGGGAGCACCGGGGAGCTGTTTTTT
CASSSSSGRGSTGELFF
>-|TRBV18|-|TRBJ2-5
TGTGCCAGCTCACCTCCAGCGGGTGAGACCCAGTACTTC
CASSPPAGETQYF
>-|TRBV7-2|-|TRBJ2-1
TGTGCCAGCAGCTCGGAGGGGGCTGTATCCTACAATGAGCAGTTCTTC
CASSSEGAVSYNEQFF
>-|TRBV19|-|TRBJ2-7
TGTGCCAGTAGGCGGCTTGGTTCCTACGAGCAGTACTTC
CASRRLGSYEQYF
>-|TRBV2|once|TRBJ2-7
TGTGCCAGCAGACCGCGGGGAGTTAATTCCTACGAGCAGTACTTC
CASRPRGVNSYEQYF
>TRBD1|TRBV29-1|-|TRBJ2-5
TGCAGCGTTGTAGGCCACAGGGGACGAGAGACCCAGTACTTC
CSVVGHRGRETQYF
>-|TRBV7-2|-|TRBJ2-5
TGTGCCAGCAGCCCCCCTCCGCGGGGATTACAAGAGACCCAGTACTTC
CASSPPPRGLQETQYF
>TRBD2|TRBV9|-|TRBJ2-3
TGTGCCAGCAGCGGACTAGCGGGAGTTTCCGGAGATACGCAGTATTTT
CASSGLAGVSGDTQYF
>TRBD2|TRBV27|-|TRBJ2-7
TGTGCCAGCAGTTTAGCGGGAGGGCACTCCTACGAGCAGTACTTC
CASSLAGGHSYEQYF
>TRBD1|TRBV28|-|TRBJ1-2
TGTGCCAGCAGATCGACAGGGGACTATGGCTACACCTTC
CASRSTGDYGYTF